This T cell receptor beta chain appears in the sequencing data of a study of blood T cell repertoires in COVID-19. Overall study context: Collection of acute and convalescent COVID-19 samples took place in the United States, Italy and Spain. Sample material is recorded as cDNA or gDNA derived from T cells, B-cell-depleted T cells, or PBMCs.

This CDR3 region has 14 residues. J lost 7 bases, V lost 4 bases, and 7 bases had no gene match. Germline V CDR1 and CDR2: LNHDA, SQIVND (reference sequence). Authors' data handling: Estimates of nucleated cell counts were drawn from the amplification of reference gene primers. TCRdb's table, derived via immunoSEQ multiplex PCR, lists solely in-frame clones and lacks some. That table gives V, J and clone size, and the DNA gave D and trimming. Found here are 200,000 to 250,000 clones, 92% of them singletons; the top ten hold approximately 0.77%. Enrolled during active infection, Seattle patients were then followed longitudinally. This clone is a singleton in its sample.

The specimen was peripheral blood. The chain combines TRBV19 with TRBJ1-5, with 7 positions matching TRBD1. The sequence derives from a man aged 55 to 70 with COVID-19, enrolled during active disease. The CDR3 DNA is TGTGCCAGTAGTACCCCAGGGGGGAGGCAGCCCCAGCATTTT. Amino acid sequence: CASSTPGGRQPQHF.